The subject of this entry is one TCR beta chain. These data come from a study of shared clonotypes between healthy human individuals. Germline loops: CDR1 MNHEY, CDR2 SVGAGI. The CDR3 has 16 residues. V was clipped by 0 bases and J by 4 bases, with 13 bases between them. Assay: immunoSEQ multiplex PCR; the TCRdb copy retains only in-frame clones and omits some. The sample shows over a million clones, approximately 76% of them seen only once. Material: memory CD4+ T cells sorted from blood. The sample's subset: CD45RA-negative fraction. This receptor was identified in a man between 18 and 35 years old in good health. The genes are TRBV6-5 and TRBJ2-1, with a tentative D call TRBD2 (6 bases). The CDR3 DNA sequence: TGTGCCAGCAGTTACTCGGGAGCGGGTGGTTACAATGAGCAGTTCTTC. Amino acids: CASSYSGAGGYNEQFF.